Below, 30 T cell receptor beta chains from the same sample are listed, as sequenced in a study of cytomegalovirus exposure and HLA in healthy donors. The PCR made use of 60 Vbeta and 13 Jbeta primers. The data were produced by immunoSEQ multiplex PCR, yet TCRdb's version contains in-frame clones alone and is incomplete. The sample shows about 120,000 clones, less than 80% of them seen only once. The specimen sequenced was PBMCs. These receptors were collected from a man aged 40-55 years in good health and CMV-seropositive.

This chain uses TRBV7-3 with TRBJ2-1; 11 bases align to TRBD2. CDR1 and CDR2 (germline): SGHTA, FQGTGA. This CDR3 is 15 amino acids long. Losses at the gene ends were 5 bases for V and 4 bases for J; bases not matched to a gene: 4. The CDR3 sequence: CASSPRTSGYNEQFF. CDR3 nucleotides: TGTGCCAGCAGCCCGCGGACTAGCGGGTACAATGAGCAGTTCTTC.

This chain uses TRBV11-2 with TRBJ2-7, with 9 bases aligning to TRBD1. The germline V gene has CDR1 SGHAT and CDR2 FQNNGV. This CDR3 has 15 residues. V shed 0 bases and J 2 bases; nucleotides not matched to a gene: 2. CDR3 sequence: CASSLEQGATYEQYF. The CDR3 nucleotides are TGTGCCAGCAGCTTAGAACAGGGGGCGACCTACGAGCAGTACTTC.

This clone has a handful of counts. This chain joins TRBV4-1 and TRBJ2-3; D is possibly TRBD1 (6 bases). The CDR3 spans 15 residues. Germline V CDR1 and CDR2: MGHRA, YSYEKL. V shed 8 bases and J shed 2 bases, with 17 bases lying between them. The CDR3 protein is CASSTGQGTTDTQYF. For the CDR3, the DNA is TGCGCCAGCTCCACAGGGCAGGGGACCACAGATACGCAGTATTTT.

This clone has ten or more counts. The rearrangement links TRBV2 to TRBJ2-3; a weak D match, TRBD2 (6 bases). Germline CDR1 SNHLY, CDR2 FYNNEI. The CDR3 runs to 12 residues. The CDR3 spells CAPGLNTDTQYF. The CDR3 nucleotides are TGTGCGCCGGGACTGAACACAGATACGCAGTATTTT.

This rearrangement joins TRBV7-9 to TRBJ1-1; D possibly corresponds to TRBD1 (6 bases). The CDR3 is 16 amino acids. Germline-derived CDR1 and CDR2 are SEHNR and FQNEAQ (reference sequence). With 5 bases removed from V and 4 bases from J, the gap between germline ends came to 20 bases. The CDR3 nucleotides read TGTGCCAGCAGCCCAGGGGTCGGACGGAAGGTCACTGAAGCTTTCTTT. Translated: CASSPGVGRKVTEAFF.

This rearrangement joins TRBV2 to TRBJ1-6, with D perhaps matching TRBD1 (6 bases). Looked up from germline, CDR1 is SNHLY and CDR2 is FYNNEI. The V end lost 8 bases, the J end lost 4 bases, and 15 bases lay between the germline ends. The CDR3 consists of 15 residues. CDR3 amino acids: CASRESGQYNSPLHF. For the CDR3, the DNA is TGTGCCAGCCGAGAATCGGGACAATATAATTCACCCCTCCACTTT.

In DNA form, the CDR3 reads TGTGCCAGCAGCCAAATCACTTCGTCGGACTATGGCTACACCTTC. Its protein is CASSQITSSDYGYTF. The chain has TRBV4-2 and TRBJ1-2; D is ambiguous. There are 15 residues in the CDR3. Germline V CDR1 and CDR2: LGHNA, YNFKEQ. The V gene lost 2 bases and the J gene lost 3 bases, with 13 bases spanning the gap.

The gene calls are TRBV7-9 and TRBJ1-4; D is unresolved. There are 17 residues in the CDR3. V lost 2 bases to trimming and J lost 0 bases, with 13 bases between them. Germline CDR1 SEHNR, CDR2 FQNEAQ (reference sequence). CDR3 amino acids: CASSLKPLSATNEKLFF. Here the CDR3 DNA reads TGTGCCAGCAGCTTAAAGCCTTTGAGTGCAACTAATGAAAAACTGTTTTTT.

The chain joins TRBV5-4 to TRBJ2-7; D may be TRBD2 (5 bases). V was shortened by 0 bases and J by 2 bases, with 12 bases between the two germline ends. The CDR3 sequence is 15 residues long. Germline CDR1 SGHNT, CDR2 YYREEE (reference sequence). The CDR3 bases are TGTGCCAGCAGCTTGGGGACTCTTACGACCTACGAGCAGTACTTC. Its translation is CASSLGTLTTYEQYF. Supplemented by reference TRBV5-4 and TRBJ2-7, the full variable domain reads ETGVTQSPTHLIKTRGQQVTLRCSSQSGHNTVSWYQQALGQGPQFIFQYYREEENGRGNFPPRFSGLQFPNYSSELNVNALELDDSALYLCASSLGTLTTYEQYFGPGTRLTVT.

The chain recombines TRBV27 with TRBJ2-1; the match to TRBD2 covers 9 bases. The CDR3 length is 15 residues. From germline, CDR1 is MNHEY and CDR2 SMNVEV (reference sequence). The V segment lost 3 bases and the J segment 6 bases; nucleotides outside the gene matches: 6. The CDR3 is CASSFGASGINEQFF. CDR3 DNA: TGTGCCAGCAGTTTCGGGGCTAGCGGGATCAATGAGCAGTTCTTC.

V usage is TRBV6-4 and J usage is TRBJ2-7; D not certain. This CDR3 comprises 13 residues. Germline V gene lookup returns CDR1 MRHNA and CDR2 SNTAGT. The germline V and J ends were trimmed by 6 bases and 3 bases, with 12 bases remaining between them. The CDR3: CASRRLRDYEQYF. CDR3 sequence (DNA): TGTGCCAGCAGGAGGTTGCGCGACTACGAGCAGTACTTC.

The V call is TRBV9, the J call TRBJ1-3; maybe TRBD1 (6 bases). Germline lookup yields CDR1 SGDLS and CDR2 YYNGEE. There are 17 residues in the CDR3. Trimming removed 1 base from V and 0 bases from J, with 14 bases in between. CDR3 region: CASSVFSQGSSGNTIYF. CDR3 nucleotides: TGTGCCAGCAGCGTATTTTCCCAGGGGAGCTCTGGAAACACCATATATTTT.

This chain joins TRBV18 and TRBJ1-5, with a possible D match to TRBD1 (6 bases). Germline V gene data show CDR1 as KGHSH and CDR2 as LQKENI. The V gene lost 4 bases and the J gene lost 4 bases, with 14 bases spanning the gap. The CDR3 loop spans 15 amino acids. The CDR3 region has the DNA TGTGCCAGCTCACTCGACAGGTTCGGGAATCAGCCCCAGCATTTT. Translating gives CASSLDRFGNQPQHF.

The J gene is TRBJ2-5, the V gene TRBV4-2; TRBD2 agrees at 8 bases. The CDR3 sequence is 16 residues long. Germline trimming cut 1 base from V and 5 bases from J; bases unmatched to any gene: 9. Germline V CDR1 and CDR2: LGHNA, YNFKEQ. The CDR3: CASSQARERGSETQYF. CDR3 coding DNA: TGTGCCAGCAGCCAAGCACGAGAGCGGGGGTCGGAGACCCAGTACTTC.

This chain uses TRBV10-3 with TRBJ1-1; no clear D gene. From germline, CDR1 is ENHRY and CDR2 SYGVKD. This CDR3 has 13 residues. V was trimmed by 7 bases and J by 0 bases, leaving 9 bases between them. This CDR3 reads CAITPQMNTEAFF. CDR3 bases: TGTGCCATCACCCCCCAGATGAACACTGAAGCTTTCTTT.

The rearrangement links TRBV11-2 to TRBJ2-3; a possible D gene is TRBD2 (5 bases). With 3 bases removed from V and 2 bases from J, the gap between germline ends came to 15 bases. Germline-derived CDR1 and CDR2 are SGHAT and FQNNGV. The CDR3 runs 16 residues. This chain's CDR3 is CASSFSEVLHTDTQYF. The DNA of the CDR3 is TGTGCCAGCAGCTTTAGCGAGGTTCTCCACACAGATACGCAGTATTTT.

This clone was detected once. The V gene is TRBV15, the J gene TRBJ2-3; possibly TRBD1 for D (5 bases). The germline V gene encodes CDR1 LNHNV and CDR2 YYDKDF (reference sequence). The CDR3 contains 15 residues. Trimming left V 0 bases short and J 0 bases short, with 7 bases between. This chain's CDR3 is CATSRDQGSTDTQYF. CDR3 nucleotides: TGTGCCACCAGCAGAGATCAGGGTAGCACAGATACGCAGTATTTT.

This chain connects TRBV28 to TRBJ1-3; TRBD1 might be the D (5 bases). Germline-derived CDR1 and CDR2 are MDHEN and SYDVKM. Trimming pared 6 bases from V and 0 bases from J, leaving 18 bases between. CDR3 length: 17 residues. CDR3 protein: CASSVLRGDPSGNTIYF. CDR3 coding DNA: TGTGCCAGCAGCGTACTTCGGGGGGACCCCTCTGGAAACACCATATATTTT. The complete variable domain, with remaining parts taken from reference TRBV28 and TRBJ1-3, reads DVKVTQSSRYLVKRTGEKVFLECVQDMDHENMFWYRQDPGLGLRLIYFSYDVKMKEKGDIPEGYSVSREKKERFSLILESASTNQTSMYLCASSVLRGDPSGNTIYFGEGSWLTVV.

The chain joins TRBV4-3 to TRBJ1-1, with TRBD1 as a possible D gene (6 bases). V lost 3 bases, J lost 0 bases, and 14 bases lay in between. Germline V gene data show CDR1 as LGHNA and CDR2 as YSLEER. The CDR3 has 16 amino acids. CDR3 sequence: CASSHAVGQMNTEAFF. CDR3 coding DNA: TGCGCCAGCAGCCATGCGGTCGGACAGATGAACACTGAAGCTTTCTTT.

The chain is built from TRBV25-1 and TRBJ2-5; 8 bases are shared with TRBD1. The CDR3 has 15 residues. The germline V gene has CDR1 MGHDK and CDR2 SYGVNS. Trimming took 4 bases from V and 2 from J; bases not matched to a gene: 6. CDR3 region: CASSGDRRRQETQYF. The CDR3 region has the DNA TGTGCCAGCAGTGGGGACAGGAGGCGGCAAGAGACCCAGTACTTC. The full variable domain, in which reference TRBV25-1 and TRBJ2-5 provide the parts outside the CDR3, is EADIYQTPRYLVIGTGKKITLECSQTMGHDKMYWYQQDPGMELHLIHYSYGVNSTEKGDLSSESTVSRIRTEHFPLTLESARPSHTSQYLCASSGDRRRQETQYFGPGTRLLVL.

The chain has TRBV27 and TRBJ1-1; the D gene is possibly TRBD1 (6 bases). Germline-derived CDR1 and CDR2 are MNHEY and SMNVEV (reference sequence). The V end was cut by 6 bases, the J end by 2 bases, with 10 bases between. The CDR3 covers 13 residues. CDR3 bases: TGTGCCAGCAGCTGGGGGCCTAACACTGAAGCTTTCTTT. Translation: CASSWGPNTEAFF.

This clone was seen only once. The chain combines TRBV4-1 with TRBJ2-7; TRBD2 might be the D (6 bases). The germline V gene has CDR1 MGHRA and CDR2 YSYEKL. This CDR3 is 16 amino acids long. Trimming took 0 bases from V and 3 from J, leaving 15 bases between them. CDR3 region: CASSQDLAGKYYEQYF. The CDR3 DNA reads as TGCGCCAGCAGCCAAGATTTGGCGGGGAAATACTACGAGCAGTACTTC.

The rearrangement uses TRBV28 and TRBJ2-1; 11 bases match TRBD2. The length of the CDR3 is 15 residues. CDR1 is MDHEN and CDR2 is SYDVKM in the germline V gene. V dropped 8 bases and J dropped 2; count of bases not matched to a gene: 5. CDR3 DNA sequence: TGTGCCAGCGAACTGACTAGCGGGGCCTACAATGAGCAGTTCTTC. This codes for CASELTSGAYNEQFF.

The chain has TRBV6-6 and TRBJ2-7; D is possibly TRBD2 (6 bases). The CDR3 covers 16 residues. V was trimmed by 2 bases and J by 3 bases, leaving 17 bases between them. In germline, CDR1 is MNHNY, CDR2 SVGAGI (reference sequence). DNA for the CDR3: TGTGCCAGCAGTTACGGACCGCCGGCGGGAAACTACGAGCAGTACTTC. It codes for CASSYGPPAGNYEQYF.

The rearrangement joins TRBV6-6 to TRBJ1-1; a possible D gene is TRBD1 (6 bases). The length of the CDR3 is 14 residues. Between the trimmed V and J ends, which lost 4 bases and 0 bases, there was a span of 9 bases. Germline-derived CDR1 and CDR2 are MNHNY and SVGAGI (reference sequence). As DNA, the CDR3 is TGTGCCAGCAGTTTCACAGGGATGAACACTGAAGCTTTCTTT. It encodes CASSFTGMNTEAFF.

The chain links TRBV29-1 to TRBJ2-1; 8 bases map to TRBD1. V dropped 3 bases and J dropped 7; count of bases not matched to a gene: 5. The CDR3 covers 13 residues. Germline lookup yields CDR1 SQVTM and CDR2 ANQGSEA. CDR3 residues: CSVEAGGGNEQFF. The CDR3 DNA is TGCAGCGTTGAGGCAGGGGGCGGGAATGAGCAGTTCTTC.

The CDR3 is CASSQEGGQGSNQPQHF. In DNA form, the CDR3 reads TGCGCCAGCAGCCAAGAGGGGGGACAGGGTAGCAATCAGCCCCAGCATTTT. The rearrangement joins TRBV4-1 to TRBJ1-5; 9 bases map to TRBD1. Unmatched junction bases numbered 3, after V lost 0 bases and J lost 0 bases. The germline CDR1 and CDR2 sequences are MGHRA and YSYEKL. This CDR3 has 17 amino acids.

This clone came up a few times. The chain joins TRBV5-1 to TRBJ2-6, with 9 bases identical to TRBD2. Unmatched junction bases numbered 5, after V lost 1 base and J lost 0 bases. This CDR3 has 18 residues. Germline V gives CDR1 SGHRS, CDR2 YFSETQ. The CDR3 here is CASSLPSGARSGANVLTF. As DNA, the CDR3 is TGCGCCAGCAGCTTGCCTAGCGGGGCCCGCTCTGGGGCCAACGTCCTGACTTTC.

The chain carries TRBV15 and TRBJ1-3, with 8 bases lining up with TRBD1. Germline CDR1 reads LNHNV; CDR2 reads YYDKDF (reference sequence). J gave up 9 bases and V 1 base, and 5 bases lay outside the gene matches. This CDR3 has 14 residues. CDR3 bases: TGTGCCACCAGCAGAGGGACAGGGATAGCCACCATATATTTT. Residues: CATSRGTGIATIYF.

J is TRBJ1-5 and V is TRBV5-6; TRBD1 matches 9 bases. The V gene end was trimmed by 4 bases and the J gene end by 3 bases; junction bases not matched to a gene: 5. CDR1 and CDR2 (germline): SGHDT, YYEEEE. The CDR3 is 15 amino acids. Here the CDR3 reads CASSRTGANNQPQHF. The CDR3 DNA reads TGTGCCAGCAGCCGGACAGGGGCGAACAATCAGCCCCAGCATTTT.